This T cell receptor beta chain was identified during a study of technical replicates of blood from a handful of donors. The table came from immunoSEQ multiplex PCR; TCRdb's copy has only in-frame clones and leaves some out. This sample carries around 80,000 clones, 89% of them seen once, and the ten largest clones take about 0.38%. Per the germline V gene, CDR1 is SGDLS and CDR2 is YYNGEE. The CDR3 consists of 11 residues. J was trimmed by 7 bases and V by 3 bases; bases with no gene match: 1. The genes are TRBV9 and TRBJ2-7, with 7 bases that match TRBD2. The source material was T cells isolated from PBMCs. This sequence originates from a human donor in good health. The DNA of the CDR3 is TGTGCCAGCAGCGGGGGAGGGGAGCAGTACTTC. This translates into CASSGGGEQYF.